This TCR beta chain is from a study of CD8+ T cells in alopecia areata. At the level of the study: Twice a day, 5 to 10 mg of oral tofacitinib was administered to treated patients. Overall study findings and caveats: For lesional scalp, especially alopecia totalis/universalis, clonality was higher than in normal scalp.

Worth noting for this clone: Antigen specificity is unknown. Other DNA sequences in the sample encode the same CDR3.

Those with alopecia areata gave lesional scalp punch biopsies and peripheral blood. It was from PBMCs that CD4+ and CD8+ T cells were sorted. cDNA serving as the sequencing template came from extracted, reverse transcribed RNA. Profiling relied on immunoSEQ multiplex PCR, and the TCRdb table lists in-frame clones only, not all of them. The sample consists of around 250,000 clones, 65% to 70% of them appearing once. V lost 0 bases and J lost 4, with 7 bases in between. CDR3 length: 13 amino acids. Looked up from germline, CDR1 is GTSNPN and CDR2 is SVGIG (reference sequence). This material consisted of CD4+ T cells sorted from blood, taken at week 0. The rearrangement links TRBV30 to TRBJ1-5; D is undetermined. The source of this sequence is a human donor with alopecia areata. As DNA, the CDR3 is TGTGCCTGGAGTGTAGGGCGGAATCAGCCCCAGCATTTT. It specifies CAWSVGRNQPQHF.